Listed here is a single T cell receptor beta chain. Its antigen is not identified. This sample is part of a study of T-cell memory formation after mild COVID-19. Overall study context: TCR clusters showed largely donor specificity.

Points from the study as a whole: Contracting CD4+ clones sat mainly in CM and EM; CD8+ in EMRA. Researchers found some responding clones in pre-infection memory, a sign that cross-reactive memory joined.

Employing constant-segment primers, 5'RACE generated TCR alpha and TCR beta cDNA libraries bearing sample barcodes and UMIs. TCRdb used MiXCR to reprocess the 5' RACE reads, holding one entry per CDR3 protein. Of a few hundred thousand distinct CDR3 sequences in the sample, roughly 20% are singletons; the top ten hold about an eighth. There are 15 residues in the CDR3. CDR1 is DFQATT and CDR2 is SNEGSKA in the germline V gene (reference sequence). With V trimmed by 5 bases and J by 3 bases, 6 bases remained unmatched. The sequenced material came from PBMCs or a T cell subset sorted from them (not recorded which). The clonotype was recovered from an adult woman who had mild COVID-19 (a few samples of this study predate the infection). Cell type and time point are not known. V and J are TRBV20-1 and TRBJ2-1, with 11 nucleotides matching TRBD2. CDR3 residues: CSARSGRAVYNEQFF. The CDR3 DNA follows: TGCAGTGCTCGTAGCGGGAGGGCCGTCTACAATGAGCAGTTCTTC.